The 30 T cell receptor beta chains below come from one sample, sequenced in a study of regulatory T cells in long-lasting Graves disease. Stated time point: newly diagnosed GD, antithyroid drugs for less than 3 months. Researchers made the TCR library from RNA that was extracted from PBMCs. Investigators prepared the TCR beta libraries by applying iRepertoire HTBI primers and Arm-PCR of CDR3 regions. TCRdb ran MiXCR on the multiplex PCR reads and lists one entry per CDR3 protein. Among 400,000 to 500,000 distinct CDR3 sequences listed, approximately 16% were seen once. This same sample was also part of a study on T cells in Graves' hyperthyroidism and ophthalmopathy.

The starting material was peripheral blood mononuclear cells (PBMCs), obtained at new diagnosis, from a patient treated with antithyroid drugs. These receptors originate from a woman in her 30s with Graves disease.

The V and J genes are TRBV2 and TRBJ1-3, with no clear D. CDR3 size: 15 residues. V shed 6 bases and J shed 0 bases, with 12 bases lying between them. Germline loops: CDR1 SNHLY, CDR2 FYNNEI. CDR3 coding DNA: TGTGCCAGCAGCTTAACAGAAACCTCTGGAAACACCATATATTTT. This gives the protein CASSLTETSGNTIYF.

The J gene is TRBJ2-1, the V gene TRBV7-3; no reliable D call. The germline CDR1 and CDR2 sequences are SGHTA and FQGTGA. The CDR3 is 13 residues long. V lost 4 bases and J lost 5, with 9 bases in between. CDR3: CASSSPGDNEQFF. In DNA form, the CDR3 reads TGTGCCAGCAGCTCGCCTGGGGACAATGAGCAGTTCTTC.

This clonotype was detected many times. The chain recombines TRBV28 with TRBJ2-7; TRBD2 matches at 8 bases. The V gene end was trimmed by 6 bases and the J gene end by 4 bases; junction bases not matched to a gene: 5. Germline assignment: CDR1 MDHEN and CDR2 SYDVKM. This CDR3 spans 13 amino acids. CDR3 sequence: CASRASGPYEQYF. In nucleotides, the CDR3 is TGTGCCAGCAGGGCTAGCGGGCCTTACGAGCAGTACTTC. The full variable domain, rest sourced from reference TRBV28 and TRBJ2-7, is DVKVTQSSRYLVKRTGEKVFLECVQDMDHENMFWYRQDPGLGLRLIYFSYDVKMKEKGDIPEGYSVSREKKERFSLILESASTNQTSMYLCASRASGPYEQYFGPGTRLTVT.

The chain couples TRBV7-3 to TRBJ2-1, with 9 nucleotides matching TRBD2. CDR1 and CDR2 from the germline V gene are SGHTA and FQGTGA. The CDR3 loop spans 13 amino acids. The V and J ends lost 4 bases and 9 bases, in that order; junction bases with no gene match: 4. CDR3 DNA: TGTGCCAGCAGCTCCATAGCGGGAGCTGAGCAGTTCTTC. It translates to CASSSIAGAEQFF.

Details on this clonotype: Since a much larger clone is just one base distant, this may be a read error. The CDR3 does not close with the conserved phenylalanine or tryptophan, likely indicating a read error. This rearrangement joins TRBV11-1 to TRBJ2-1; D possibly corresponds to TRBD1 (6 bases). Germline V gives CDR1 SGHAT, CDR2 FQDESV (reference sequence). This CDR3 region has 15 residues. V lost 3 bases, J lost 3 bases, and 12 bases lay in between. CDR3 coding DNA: TGTGCCAGCAGCTTGGGGGCTAGCCGCTACAATGAGCAGTTCCTC. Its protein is CASSLGASRYNEQFL.

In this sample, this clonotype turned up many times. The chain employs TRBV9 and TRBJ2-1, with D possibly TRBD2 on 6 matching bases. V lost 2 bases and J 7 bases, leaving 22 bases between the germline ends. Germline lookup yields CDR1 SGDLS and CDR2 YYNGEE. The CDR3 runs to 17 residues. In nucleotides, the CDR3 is TGTGCCAGCAGCGTCTTTGAGCGGGCCCTGAACGGGAATGAGCAGTTCTTC. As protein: CASSVFERALNGNEQFF.

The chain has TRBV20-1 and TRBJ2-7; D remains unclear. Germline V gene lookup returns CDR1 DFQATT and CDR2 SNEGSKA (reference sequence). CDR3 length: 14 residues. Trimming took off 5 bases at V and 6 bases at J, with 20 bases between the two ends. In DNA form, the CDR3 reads TGCAGTGCTTGGATACGAGTAGGAGTAGGCGAGCAGTACTTC. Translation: CSAWIRVGVGEQYF.

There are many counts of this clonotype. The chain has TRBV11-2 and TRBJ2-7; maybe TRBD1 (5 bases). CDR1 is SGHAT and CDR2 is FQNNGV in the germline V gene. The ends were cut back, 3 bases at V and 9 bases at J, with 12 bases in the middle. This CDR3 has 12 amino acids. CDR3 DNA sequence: TGTGCCAGCAGCTTCGTCCCCCAGGGGCAGTACTTC. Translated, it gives CASSFVPQGQYF.

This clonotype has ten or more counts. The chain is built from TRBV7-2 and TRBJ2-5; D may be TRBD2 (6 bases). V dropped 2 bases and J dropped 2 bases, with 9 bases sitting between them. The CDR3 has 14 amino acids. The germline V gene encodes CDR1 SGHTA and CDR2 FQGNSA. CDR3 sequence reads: CASSLYGGQETQYF. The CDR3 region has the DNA TGTGCCAGCAGCTTATACGGGGGTCAAGAGACCCAGTACTTC. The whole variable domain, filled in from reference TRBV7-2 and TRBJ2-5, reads GAGVSQSPSNKVTEKGKDVELRCDPISGHTALYWYRQSLGQGLEFLIYFQGNSAPDKSGLPSDRFSAERTGGSVSTLTIQRTQQEDSAVYLCASSLYGGQETQYFGPGTRLLVL.

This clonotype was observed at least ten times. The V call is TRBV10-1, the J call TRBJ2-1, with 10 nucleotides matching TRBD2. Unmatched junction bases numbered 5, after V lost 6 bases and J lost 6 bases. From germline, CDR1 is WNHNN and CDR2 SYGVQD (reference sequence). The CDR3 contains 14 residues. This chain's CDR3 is CASSSGTSVNEQFF. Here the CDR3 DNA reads TGCGCCAGCAGCTCTGGGACTAGCGTCAATGAGCAGTTCTTC.

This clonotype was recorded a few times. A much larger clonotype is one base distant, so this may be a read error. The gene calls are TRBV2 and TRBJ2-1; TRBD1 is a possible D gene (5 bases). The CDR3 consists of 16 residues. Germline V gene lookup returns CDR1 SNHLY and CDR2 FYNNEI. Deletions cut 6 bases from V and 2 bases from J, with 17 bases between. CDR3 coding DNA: TGTGCCAGCAGCAGGGCGCGCTTTGGGGCCTACAATGAGCAGTTCTTC. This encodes CASSRARFGAYNEQFF.

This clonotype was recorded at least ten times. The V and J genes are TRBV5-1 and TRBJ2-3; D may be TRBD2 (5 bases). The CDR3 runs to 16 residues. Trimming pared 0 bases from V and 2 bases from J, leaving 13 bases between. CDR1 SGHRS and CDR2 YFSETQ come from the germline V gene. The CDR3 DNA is TGCGCCAGCAGCTTGGTTGTAGTTAGCGTCACAGATACGCAGTATTTT. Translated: CASSLVVVSVTDTQYF.

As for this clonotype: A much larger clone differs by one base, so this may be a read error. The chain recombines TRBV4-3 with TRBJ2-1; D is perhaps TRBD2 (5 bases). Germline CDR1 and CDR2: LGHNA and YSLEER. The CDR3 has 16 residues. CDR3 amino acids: CASSQDATGWRNEHFF. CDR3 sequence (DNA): TGCGCCAGCAGCCAAGACGCAACGGGATGGAGAAATGAGCACTTCTTC.

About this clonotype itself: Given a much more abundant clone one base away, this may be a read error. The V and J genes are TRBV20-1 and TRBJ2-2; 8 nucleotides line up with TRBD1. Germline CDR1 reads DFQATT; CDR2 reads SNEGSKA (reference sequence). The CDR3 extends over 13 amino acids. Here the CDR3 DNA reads TGCAGTGCCGTGGACAGGGAAAACGGGGAGCCGTTTTTT. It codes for CSAVDRENGEPFF.

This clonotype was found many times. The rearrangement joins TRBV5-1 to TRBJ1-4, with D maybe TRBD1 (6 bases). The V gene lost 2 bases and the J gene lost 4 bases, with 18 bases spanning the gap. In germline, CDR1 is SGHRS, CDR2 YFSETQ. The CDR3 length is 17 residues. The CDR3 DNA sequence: TGCGCCAGCAGCTTCGTACAAGCCAGGGGAAGTAATGAAAAACTGTTTTTT. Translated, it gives CASSFVQARGSNEKLFF.

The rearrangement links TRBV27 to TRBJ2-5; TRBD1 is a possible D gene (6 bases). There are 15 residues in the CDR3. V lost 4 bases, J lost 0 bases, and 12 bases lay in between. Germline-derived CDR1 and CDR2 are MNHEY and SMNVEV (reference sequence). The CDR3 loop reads CASSSLTGYQETQYF. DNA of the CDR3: TGTGCCAGCAGTTCCCTGACAGGATACCAAGAGACCCAGTACTTC.

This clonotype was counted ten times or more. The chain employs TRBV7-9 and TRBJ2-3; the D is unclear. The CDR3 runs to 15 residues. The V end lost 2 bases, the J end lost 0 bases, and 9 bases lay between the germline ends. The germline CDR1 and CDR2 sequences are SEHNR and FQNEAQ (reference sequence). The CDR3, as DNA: TGTGCCAGCAGCTTAAAAGGAAGTAGCACAGATACGCAGTATTTT. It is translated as CASSLKGSSTDTQYF.

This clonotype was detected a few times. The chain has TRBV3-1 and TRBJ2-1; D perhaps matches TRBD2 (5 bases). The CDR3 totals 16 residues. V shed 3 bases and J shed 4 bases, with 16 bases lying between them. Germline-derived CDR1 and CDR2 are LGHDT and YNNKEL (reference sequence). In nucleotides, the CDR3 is TGTGCCAGCAGCCACCTGACCGGATTAGCGTACAATGAGCAGTTCTTC. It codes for CASSHLTGLAYNEQFF.

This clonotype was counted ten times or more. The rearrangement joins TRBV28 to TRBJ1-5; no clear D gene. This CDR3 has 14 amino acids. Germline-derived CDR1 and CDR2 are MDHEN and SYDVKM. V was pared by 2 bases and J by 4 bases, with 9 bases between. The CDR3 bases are TGTGCCAGCAGTTTACAGGATGGAAATCAGCCCCAGCATTTT. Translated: CASSLQDGNQPQHF.

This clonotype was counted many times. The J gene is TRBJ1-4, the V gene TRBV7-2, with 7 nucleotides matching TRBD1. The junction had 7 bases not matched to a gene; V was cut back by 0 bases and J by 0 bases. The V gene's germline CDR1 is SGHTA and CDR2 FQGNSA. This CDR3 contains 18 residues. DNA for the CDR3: TGTGCCAGCAGCTTAGCACCCGGACAGGCCGCAACTAATGAAAAACTGTTTTTT. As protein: CASSLAPGQAATNEKLFF.

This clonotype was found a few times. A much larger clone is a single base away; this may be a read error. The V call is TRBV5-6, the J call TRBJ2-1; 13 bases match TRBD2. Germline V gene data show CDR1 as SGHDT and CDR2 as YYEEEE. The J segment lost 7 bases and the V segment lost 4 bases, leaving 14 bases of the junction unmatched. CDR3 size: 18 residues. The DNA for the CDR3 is TGTGCCAGCAGCCCGCGACTAGCGGGAGGCGGAGGTGCAAATGAGCAGTTCTTC. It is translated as CASSPRLAGGGGANEQFF.

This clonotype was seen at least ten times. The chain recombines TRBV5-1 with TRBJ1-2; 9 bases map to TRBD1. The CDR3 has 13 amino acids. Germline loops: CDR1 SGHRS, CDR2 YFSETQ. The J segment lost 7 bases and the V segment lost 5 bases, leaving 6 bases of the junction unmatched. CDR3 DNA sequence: TGCGCCAGCAGGCTCAACAGGGGGCCTGGCTACACCTTC. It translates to CASRLNRGPGYTF.

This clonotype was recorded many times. This CDR3 is CASGSRGDEQFF. In DNA, the CDR3 is TGTGCTAGTGGGTCGAGGGGGGATGAGCAGTTCTTC. This chain joins TRBV12-5 and TRBJ2-1; either TRBD1 or TRBD2 may supply D (6 bases each). CDR3 length: 12 residues. Germline CDR1 reads LGHNT; CDR2 reads FRNRAP. Trimming took 6 bases from V and 8 from J, leaving 11 bases between them.

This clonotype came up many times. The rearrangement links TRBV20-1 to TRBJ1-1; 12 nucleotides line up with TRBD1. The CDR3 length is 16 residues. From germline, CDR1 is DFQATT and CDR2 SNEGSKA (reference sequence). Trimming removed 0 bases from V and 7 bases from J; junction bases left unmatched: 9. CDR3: CSARDGGGTGGSEAFF. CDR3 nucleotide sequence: TGCAGTGCTAGAGATGGAGGGGGGACAGGGGGCAGTGAAGCTTTCTTT.

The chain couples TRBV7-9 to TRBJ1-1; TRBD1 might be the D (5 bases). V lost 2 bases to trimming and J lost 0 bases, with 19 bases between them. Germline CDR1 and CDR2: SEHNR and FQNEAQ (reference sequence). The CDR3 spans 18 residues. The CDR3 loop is CASSLKSGSGLMNTEAFF. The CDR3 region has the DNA TGTGCCAGCAGCTTAAAATCTGGATCAGGGCTTATGAACACTGAAGCTTTCTTT.

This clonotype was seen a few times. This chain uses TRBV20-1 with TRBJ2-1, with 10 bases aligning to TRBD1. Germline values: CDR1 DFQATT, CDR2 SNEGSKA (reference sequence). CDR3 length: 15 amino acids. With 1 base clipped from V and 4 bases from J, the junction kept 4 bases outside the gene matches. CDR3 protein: CSARARDRGYNEQFF. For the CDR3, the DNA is TGCAGTGCTAGAGCCCGGGACAGGGGTTACAATGAGCAGTTCTTC.

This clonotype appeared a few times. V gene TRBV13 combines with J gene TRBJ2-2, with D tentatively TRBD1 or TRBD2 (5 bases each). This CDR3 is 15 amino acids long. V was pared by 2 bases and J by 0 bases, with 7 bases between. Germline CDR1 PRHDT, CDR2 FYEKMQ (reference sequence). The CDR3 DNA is TGTGCCAGCAGCTTACGGGGCCCGAACACCGGGGAGCTGTTTTTT. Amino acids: CASSLRGPNTGELFF.

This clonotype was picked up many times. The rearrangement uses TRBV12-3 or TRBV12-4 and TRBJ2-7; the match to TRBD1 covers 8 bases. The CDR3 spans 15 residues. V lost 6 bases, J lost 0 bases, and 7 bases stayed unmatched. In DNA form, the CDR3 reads TGTGCCAGCAGCCCCGACAGGGGATTCTCCTACGAGCAGTACTTC. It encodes CASSPDRGFSYEQYF.

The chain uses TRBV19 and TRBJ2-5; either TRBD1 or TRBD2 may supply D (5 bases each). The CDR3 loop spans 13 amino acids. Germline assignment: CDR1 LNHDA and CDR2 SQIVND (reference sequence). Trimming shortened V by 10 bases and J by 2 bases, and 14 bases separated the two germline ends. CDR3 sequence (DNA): TGTGCCACCCAGGGCGGAGGACAAGAGACCCAGTACTTC. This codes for CATQGGGQETQYF.

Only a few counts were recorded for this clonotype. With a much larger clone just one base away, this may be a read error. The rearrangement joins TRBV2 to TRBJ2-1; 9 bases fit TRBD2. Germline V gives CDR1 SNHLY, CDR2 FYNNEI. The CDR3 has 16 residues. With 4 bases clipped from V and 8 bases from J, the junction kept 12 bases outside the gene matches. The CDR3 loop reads CASSGAGGPYGDEQFF. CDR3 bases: TGTGCCAGCAGTGGGGCGGGAGGGCCCTATGGCGATGAGCAGTTCTTC.